This T cell receptor beta chain was retrieved from a study of molecular identifiers for immune sequencing clone quantification. TCRdb reanalysed the PCR reads using MiXCR and keeps one entry per CDR3 protein. Of 300,000 to 350,000 distinct CDR3 sequences in the sample, 20% to 25% were seen once. This clonotype showed up many times. Germline assignment: CDR1 SQVTM and CDR2 ANQGSEA. The CDR3 covers 15 residues. V lost 1 base, J lost 1 base, and 13 bases lay in between. The sequence was obtained from a human donor in good health. Some libraries in this study had Jurkat cell RNA spiked in. The sequenced sample was naive CD8+ T cells from blood, with Jurkat cell RNA spiked in. The subset denotes: FACS-sorted CD8+CD4-CCR7+CD45RA+ naive T cells. This chain joins TRBV29-1 and TRBJ2-5; D possibly corresponds to TRBD1 (5 bases). This CDR3 reads CSVEGTRTSQETQYF. The CDR3, as DNA: TGCAGCGTTGAAGGAACTCGGACAAGCCAAGAGACCCAGTACTTC.